This is a list of T cell receptor beta chains from one sample in a study of blood T cell repertoires in COVID-19. This table comes from immunoSEQ multiplex PCR, and its TCRdb copy is limited to in-frame clones, with some not included. The table records fewer than 450,000 clones, approximately 88% of them present only once. Sequencing was performed on peripheral blood. These TCRs come from a woman in her forties or fifties with COVID-19, enrolled during active disease. Each CDR3 is given with its conserved first and last residue. A D gene is named only where the DNA matches it firmly. Clone size is stated in some rows and not others, as once, few, many or a class when expanded.

j_call v_call clone_size d_call cdr3_nt cdr3_aa
TRBJ1-5 TRBV6-5 NA NA TGTGCCAGCAGTTACGTCCAGGGAAGGCAGCCCCAGCATTTT CASSYVQGRQPQHF
TRBJ2-3 TRBV9 NA NA TGTGCCAGCAGCGAGGGCCGGGGAGATACGCAGTATTTT CASSEGRGDTQYF
TRBJ2-1 TRBV19 NA TRBD1 TGTGCCAGTAGACCCCGGGACAGTTACAATGAGCAGTTCTTC CASRPRDSYNEQFF
TRBJ2-5 TRBV24-1 once NA TGTGCCACCAGTGATTCCCAGGGAGGGGGTAAAGAGACCCAGTACTTC CATSDSQGGGKETQYF
TRBJ1-2 TRBV4-1 NA NA TGCGCCAGCAGCCAAGATACGAGCTATGGCTACACCTTC CASSQDTSYGYTF
TRBJ1-2 TRBV6-4 NA NA TGTGCCAGCAGTGAATTCCGGGGGGAAGGAGGCTACACCTTC CASSEFRGEGGYTF
TRBJ2-5 TRBV10-3 NA TRBD2 TGTGCCATCAGCATGAGCGGGGGGGCCCGGGAGACCCAGTACTTC CAISMSGGARETQYF
TRBJ1-4 TRBV5-8 NA NA TGTGCCAGCAGCCCAGAATGGACAGCATCGAATGAAAAACTGTTTTTT CASSPEWTASNEKLFF
TRBJ1-1 TRBV29-1 NA TRBD1 TGCAGCGTTGAACGGCAGGGGGGCACTGAAGCTTTCTTT CSVERQGGTEAFF
TRBJ2-1 TRBV24-1 NA TRBD1 TGTGCCACCAGTGACCCGGGACAGGGAGGGTACAATGAGCAGTTCTTC CATSDPGQGGYNEQFF
TRBJ1-5 TRBV2 NA NA TGTGCCAGCAGTGAAAGGTCGGGGGAGGGGTATAGCAATCAGCCCCAGCATTTT CASSERSGEGYSNQPQHF
TRBJ2-5 TRBV29-1 NA TRBD2 TGCAGCCTGACCTTAGCGGGGGGCGGAGGGACCCAGTACTTC CSLTLAGGGGTQYF
TRBJ1-1 TRBV28 NA TRBD1 TGTGCCAGCACTCTGACGACAGGGTTAAACACTGAAGCTTTCTTT CASTLTTGLNTEAFF
TRBJ1-5 TRBV5-1 NA TRBD1 TGCGCCAGCAGCATGGGACAGGGCGGCAATCAGCCCCAGCATTTT CASSMGQGGNQPQHF
TRBJ2-6 TRBV6-2/TRBV6-3 NA TRBD1 TGTGCCAGCAGTGGGACAGTCGGCCGTTCGGGGGCCAACGTCCTGACTTTC CASSGTVGRSGANVLTF
TRBJ2-5 TRBV28 NA NA TGTGCCAGCAACAGACTCACCGGGGGTGGGGAGACCCAGTACTTC CASNRLTGGGETQYF